These 11 T cell receptor beta chains originate from one sample sequenced in a study of identical twins. From the 5' RACE reads, TCRdb called clonotypes with MiXCR, one entry per CDR3 protein. The sample records hundreds of thousands of distinct CDR3 sequences, under 8.5% being singletons. The data also belong to a second study, concerning yellow fever vaccine responses in identical twins.

Sequencing used PBMCs. The source is a young woman in good health.

Note on this clonotype: A read error may explain this, as a much larger clone is one base away. The chain couples TRBV12-3 or TRBV12-4 to TRBJ2-1; TRBD2 matches at 9 bases. The CDR3 extends over 15 amino acids. Here the CDR3 DNA reads TGTGCCAGCAGCCCCCTGGGCGGGGGGGCAGATGAGCAGCTCTTC. It codes for CASSPLGGGADEQLF.

This clonotype appeared a few times. This chain connects TRBV27 to TRBJ2-1; a possible D gene is TRBD2 (5 bases). Germline-derived CDR1 and CDR2 are MNHEY and SMNVEV (reference sequence). V was trimmed by 4 bases and J by 8 bases, leaving 15 bases between them. The CDR3 loop spans 14 amino acids. The CDR3: CASSYSGSVHEQFF. The CDR3 DNA follows: TGTGCCAGCAGTTATTCGGGGAGCGTCCATGAGCAGTTCTTC.

This sequence joins TRBV29-1 and TRBJ2-5, with D unclear. The germline CDR1 and CDR2 sequences are SQVTM and ANQGSEA. V was shortened by 4 bases and J by 0 bases, with 3 bases between the two germline ends. The CDR3 is 11 amino acids. CDR3 loop: CSVAHQETQYF. The CDR3 DNA is TGCAGCGTTGCCCACCAAGAGACCCAGTACTTC. Looking up the rest from reference TRBV29-1 and TRBJ2-5 gives the full variable domain: SAVISQKPSRDICQRGTSLTIQCQVDSQVTMMFWYRQQPGQSLTLIATANQGSEATYESGFVIDKFPISRPNLTFSTLTVSNMSPEDSSIYLCSVAHQETQYFGPGTRLLVL.

V usage is TRBV29-1 and J usage is TRBJ1-1; perhaps TRBD1 as D (6 bases). The CDR3 has 11 amino acids. Trimming pared 6 bases from V and 3 bases from J, leaving 8 bases between. The germline V gene encodes CDR1 SQVTM and CDR2 ANQGSEA. The DNA of the CDR3 is TGCAGCGTGGACAGTTACACTGAAGCTTTCTTT. This sequence encodes CSVDSYTEAFF.

The rearrangement joins TRBV28 to TRBJ1-1; D gene ambiguous. V shed 3 bases and J shed 4 bases, with 9 bases lying between them. CDR1 is MDHEN, CDR2 SYDVKM, per germline. The CDR3 is 13 amino acids. CDR3 loop: CASSLGYSTEAFF. DNA of the CDR3: TGTGCCAGCAGTTTGGGTTACAGCACTGAAGCTTTCTTT.

The chain employs TRBV11-2 and TRBJ2-7, with D unresolved. Germline V gene sequence: CDR1 SGHAT, CDR2 FQNNGV. With 0 bases removed from V and 4 bases from J, the gap between germline ends came to 13 bases. The CDR3 totals 15 residues. The chain's CDR3 is CASSLDRVGRYEQYV. The CDR3 DNA reads as TGTGCCAGCAGCTTAGATCGCGTAGGTCGGTACGAGCAGTACGTC.

This clonotype was counted at least ten times. The genes are TRBV6-1 and TRBJ1-1, with unresolved D. The CDR3 covers 13 residues. Trimming removed 0 bases from V and 1 base from J, with 3 bases in between. The germline V gene encodes CDR1 MNHNS and CDR2 SASEGT. CDR3 sequence reads: CASSEAENTEAFF. The CDR3 region has the DNA TGTGCCAGCAGTGAAGCAGAGAACACTGAAGCTTTCTTT.

V and J are TRBV9 and TRBJ2-7; D remains unclear. The CDR3 runs 14 residues. Trimming removed 0 bases at V and 4 bases at J, with 11 bases between. The germline gives CDR1 SGDLS, CDR2 YYNGEE. The CDR3 loop is CASSVASGGYEQYV. The CDR3 DNA reads TGTGCCAGCAGCGTAGCGAGTGGCGGATACGAGCAGTACGTC.

This clonotype occurred many times. This chain joins TRBV12-3 or TRBV12-4 and TRBJ2-1; 10 bases are a match to TRBD2. The CDR3 contains 14 residues. Trimming at V came to 5 bases and at J to 9 bases, leaving 7 bases not matched to a gene. The CDR3 bases are TGTGCCAGCAGTCGTTCTAGCGGGGGAGGTGAGCAGTTCTTC. Its protein is CASSRSSGGGEQFF.

This clonotype was picked up a small number of times. The V and J genes are TRBV20-1 and TRBJ2-1; 9 nucleotides agree with TRBD2. The CDR3 is made up of 12 amino acids. Germline trimming cut 5 bases from V and 6 bases from J; bases unmatched to any gene: 2. The germline V gene encodes CDR1 DFQATT and CDR2 SNEGSKA (reference sequence). The CDR3 coding sequence is TGCAGTGCTCCTAGCGGGGTCAATGAGCAGTTCTTC. It translates to CSAPSGVNEQFF.

This clonotype was detected ten times or more. The chain is built from TRBV20-1 and TRBJ2-1; TRBD1 aligns across 9 bases. The germline gives CDR1 DFQATT, CDR2 SNEGSKA (reference sequence). V gave up 6 bases and J gave up 5 bases; unmatched junction bases: 5. This CDR3 comprises 13 residues. Here the CDR3 reads CSARQGVNNEQFF. The CDR3 DNA reads TGCAGTGCCCGACAGGGGGTGAACAATGAGCAGTTCTTC.